The T cell receptor (beta chain) under discussion was sequenced for a study of T cells in Graves' hyperthyroidism and ophthalmopathy. Points on this clonotype: The target antigen is unknown.

The J segment lost 2 bases and the V segment lost 5 bases, leaving 6 bases of the junction unmatched. The length of the CDR3 is 15 residues. Germline CDR1 LNHNV, CDR2 YYDKDF (reference sequence). No progression to ophthalmopathy during 18 months of follow-up defined stable disease. Orbital computed tomography, thyroid ultrasound, serum thyroxine and TRAb, and clinical symptoms together informed the diagnoses. Findings of the study overall: Most thyroid clonotypes expanded above 0.001 were also detected in blood. Median prediction lead before ophthalmopathy onset was 6.5 months with the model.

Using RNA transcripts as the source, TCR beta CDR3 regions were amplified. First-round RT-PCR of the TCR CDR3 relied on the HTBI primer set. TCRdb independently ran MiXCR on the multiplex PCR reads; one entry per CDR3 protein. The table shows a few hundred thousand distinct CDR3 sequences, with 15% to 19% occurring only once. The sequenced material came from blood. This TCR was recovered from a woman aged 25-40 years with Graves' hyperthyroidism. V is TRBV15 and J is TRBJ2-7, with TRBD2 matching over 10 bases. CDR3 DNA sequence: TGTGCCACCAGCGTAAGGACTAGCGGAACCTACGAGCAGTACTTC. It yields the protein CATSVRTSGTYEQYF.